This T cell receptor (beta chain) was found in a study of blood T cells in healthy people across ages. Turning to the study itself: About one barcoded beta molecule was captured per two T cells (by template switching). Notes on the study in general: The fall in TCR beta diversity per million T cells was roughly linear with age. Donors of long life had a larger count of naive CD4+ cells and greater diversity than aged donors.

Alongside a J-beta primer mix, a sample-barcoded 5' primer served in a second PCR lasting roughly 6 to 11 cycles. MiXCR was run by TCRdb on the 5' RACE reads, yielding one entry per CDR3 protein. The sample consists of under 1,000,000 distinct CDR3 sequences, 36% of them appearing once. Comment on this clonotype: The antigen is unknown.

J gave up 7 bases and V 6 bases, and 18 bases lay outside the gene matches. CDR3 length: 17 amino acids. Germline-derived CDR1 and CDR2 are SQVTM and ANQGSEA. The specimen was blood. The receptor's source is a man between 18 and 35 years old in good health. V gene TRBV29-1 combines with J gene TRBJ2-1, with 10 bases fitting TRBD1. The CDR3 nucleotides read TGCAGCGTCGACGGGATTAGTGGGACAGGGGAAGCTAATGAGCAGTTCTTC. Its translation: CSVDGISGTGEANEQFF.